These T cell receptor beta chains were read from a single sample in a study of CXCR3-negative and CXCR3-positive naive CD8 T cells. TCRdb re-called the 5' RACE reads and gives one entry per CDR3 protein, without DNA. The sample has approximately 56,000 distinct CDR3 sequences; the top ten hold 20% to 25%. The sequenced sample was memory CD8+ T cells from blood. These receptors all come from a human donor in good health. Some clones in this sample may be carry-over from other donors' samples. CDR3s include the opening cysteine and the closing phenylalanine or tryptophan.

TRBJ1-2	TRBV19	CASSIVLGYGYTF
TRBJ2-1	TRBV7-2	CASSLAPTTYNEQFF
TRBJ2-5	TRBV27	CASSDRGPAETQYF
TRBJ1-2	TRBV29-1	CSVAGTGGDSGYTF
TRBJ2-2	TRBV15	CATSRGEGNTGELFF
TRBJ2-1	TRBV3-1	CASSQPGASGYNEQFF
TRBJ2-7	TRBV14	CASSQGSSGVYEQYF
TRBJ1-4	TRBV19	CASSGQGEIEKLFF
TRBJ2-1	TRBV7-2	CASSLAAGEPFYNEQFF
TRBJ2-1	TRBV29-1	CSVAGIAGVNEQFF
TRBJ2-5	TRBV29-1	CSAGLAGAGETQYF
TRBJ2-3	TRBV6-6	CASSFGSLAGLTDTQYF
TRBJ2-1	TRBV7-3	CASSPRDSIEEQFF
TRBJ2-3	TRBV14	CASSQDLAGGPGKDTQYF
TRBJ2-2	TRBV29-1	CSGAGNTGELFF
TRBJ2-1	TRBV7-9	CASSSIQGGPHFNEQFF
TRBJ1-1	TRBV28	CASSWGTEAFF
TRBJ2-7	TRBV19	CASSKGHEQYF
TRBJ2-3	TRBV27	CASSPWTGITDTQYF
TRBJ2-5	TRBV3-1	CASSSGRFQETQYF
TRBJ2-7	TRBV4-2	CASSQVLRASGNEQYF
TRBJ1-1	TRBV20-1	CSAYMDTEAFF
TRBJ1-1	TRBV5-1	CASSLAGGENTEAFF
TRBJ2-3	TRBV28	CASSTSGGSDTQYF
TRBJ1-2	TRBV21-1	CASSKGRKDGYTF
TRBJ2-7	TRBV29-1	CSVEDHGSSYEQYF
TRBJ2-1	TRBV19	CASSIDLNNEQFF
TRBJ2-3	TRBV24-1	CATSDSAGGTDTQYF
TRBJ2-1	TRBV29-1	CSATGTSIYNEQFF
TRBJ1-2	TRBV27	CASSLRRSYGYTF
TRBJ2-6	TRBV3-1	CASSQGDSSSGANVLTF
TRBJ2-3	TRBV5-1	CASIPGTGGTDTQYF
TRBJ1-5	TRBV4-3	CASSQDRYSNQPQHF
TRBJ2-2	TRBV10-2	CASSVGPTGELFF
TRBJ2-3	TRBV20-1	CSARVSGSSTDTQYF
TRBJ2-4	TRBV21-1	CASSKVVKGQFPKGGQYF
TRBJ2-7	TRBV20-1	CSARDQGSAYEQYF
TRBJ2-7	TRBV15	CATSREGGSGQTNSYEQYF
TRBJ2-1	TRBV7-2	CASSFGLAGLEQFF
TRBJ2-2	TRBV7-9	CASSLVGRNTGELFF
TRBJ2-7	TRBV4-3	CASSQDPPYTTGASYEQYF
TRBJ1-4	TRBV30	CAWSGTGEYEKLFF
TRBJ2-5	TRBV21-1	CASSSPRRWETQYF
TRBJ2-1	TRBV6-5	CASSYFRGDEQFF
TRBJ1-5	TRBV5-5	CASSQDRQVSNQPQHF
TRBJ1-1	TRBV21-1	CASSAETGEAEAFF
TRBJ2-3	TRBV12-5	CASGFPSGRSTDTQYF
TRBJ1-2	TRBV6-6	CASSDSRGLGGYTF
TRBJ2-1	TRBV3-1	CASSQGSPSGPNEQFF
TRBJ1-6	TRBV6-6	CASSQPGTGNSPLHF
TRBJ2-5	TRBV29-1	CSVAVRKETQYF
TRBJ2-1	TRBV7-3	CASSLGESYNEQFF
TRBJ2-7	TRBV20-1	CSARVGGNEQYF
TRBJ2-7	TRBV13	CASSIQRGASYEQYF
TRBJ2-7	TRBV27	CASSSSLGPRLYEQYF
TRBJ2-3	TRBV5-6	CASSPMGLAGGPDTQYF
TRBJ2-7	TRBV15	CATGRGGSYEQYF